What follows is one T cell receptor (beta chain) and its context. V lost 1 base to trimming and J lost 0 bases, with 8 bases between them. This CDR3 contains 15 residues. Germline values: CDR1 LGHNA, CDR2 YNFKEQ. This entry comes from a study of shared clonotypes between healthy human individuals. This table comes from immunoSEQ multiplex PCR, and its TCRdb copy is limited to in-frame clones, with some not included. The sample has about 470,000 clones; about four fifths are singletons. This rearrangement joins TRBV4-2 to TRBJ2-3, with D unresolved. Sequenced material: PBMCs. This clonotype originated in a woman between 40 and 55 years old in good health. Some clones in this sample may be carry-over from other donors' samples. As DNA, the CDR3 is TGTGCCAGCAGCCAAGCGCCGGAAAGCACAGATACGCAGTATTTT. It translates to CASSQAPESTDTQYF.